A selection of T cell receptor beta chains follows, all from one sample in a study of T cells after yellow fever vaccination. One entry per CDR3 protein, called by TCRdb with MiXCR from the 5' RACE reads. The data contain some 400,000 distinct CDR3 sequences, around 6.4% of them singletons. The sample here was PBMCs, taken 5 days after the yellow fever booster vaccination. Every receptor here comes from a man aged 25 to 40 who received the YFV17D yellow fever vaccine. Each CDR3 is given with its conserved first and last residue. A D gene is named only where the DNA matches it firmly. Only some rows state a clone size, as once, few, many or a class for expanded clones.

J gene	D gene	clone size	V gene	CDR3 protein	CDR3 DNA
TRBJ2-7	NA	many	TRBV9	CASSVGSSYEQYF	TGTGCCAGCAGCGTAGGCAGCTCCTACGAGCAGTACTTC
TRBJ2-7	NA	NA	TRBV12-3/TRBV12-4	CTFSFKRLGDPPYEQYF	TGTACCTTCAGTTTCAAACGACTGGGAGATCCGCCCTACGAGCAGTACTTC
TRBJ2-2	NA	many	TRBV5-1	CASSLLASTNTGELFF	TGCGCCAGCAGCTTGCTCGCGTCGACGAACACCGGGGAGCTGTTTTTT
TRBJ2-1	NA	many	TRBV2	CASRGTVYNEQFF	TGTGCCAGCAGGGGGACTGTTTACAATGAGCAGTTCTTC
TRBJ1-5	TRBD1	NA	TRBV20-1	CCARSRTGSGNQPQHF	TGCTGTGCTAGATCCCGGACAGGGAGTGGCAATCAGCCCCAGCATTTT
TRBJ2-7	NA	many	TRBV7-2	CASSLGAGTSYEQYF	TGTGCCAGCAGCTTGGGGGCGGGAACGTCCTACGAGCAGTACTTC
TRBJ2-3	NA	NA	TRBV11-1	CASSASQYF	TGTGCCAGCAGCGCCTCGCAGTATTTT
TRBJ1-5	NA	few	TRBV4-3	CASSRGTSNQPQHF	TGCGCCAGCAGCCGCGGAACTAGCAATCAGCCCCAGCATTTT
TRBJ2-7	NA	NA	TRBV18	CASSPGKASSYEQYF	TGTGCCAGCTCACCTGGGAAGGCGAGCTCCTACGAGCAGTACTTC
TRBJ2-1	TRBD2	many	TRBV6-1	CATRTSLSSYNEQFF	TGTGCCACCCGGACTAGCCTCAGCTCCTACAATGAGCAGTTCTTC
TRBJ2-7	NA	many	TRBV30	CAWSTSQEQYF	TGTGCCTGGAGTACAAGTCAGGAGCAGTACTTC
TRBJ2-1	TRBD2	NA	TRBV7-8	CGGWWGLRTSGISYNEQFF	TGTGGGGGTTGGTGGGGACTGAGGACTAGCGGTATATCCTACAATGAGCAGTTCTTC
TRBJ1-4	NA	NA	TRBV6-5	CASSTGGLNEKLFF	TGTGCCAGCAGTACGGGGGGGCTTAATGAAAAACTGTTTTTT
TRBJ2-7	NA	NA	TRBV28	CASSPGRTYEQYF	TGTGCCAGCAGTCCGGGGAGGACCTACGAGCAGTACTTC
TRBJ2-5	NA	few	TRBV7-2	CASSPGPLETQYF	TGTGCCAGCAGCCCAGGCCCATTGGAGACCCAGTACTTC
TRBJ1-6	NA	few	TRBV14	CASSQDYRGYNSPLHF	TGTGCCAGCAGCCAAGATTATCGGGGCTATAATTCACCCCTCCACTTT
TRBJ1-4	NA	NA	TRBV29-1	CSVGTASNEKLFF	TGCAGCGTTGGGACAGCCTCTAATGAAAAACTGTTTTTT
TRBJ2-5	NA	few	TRBV12-3/TRBV12-4	CASSPQASGGETQYF	TGTGCCAGCAGCCCCCAAGCGTCGGGCGGAGAGACCCAGTACTTC
TRBJ2-7	TRBD2	many	TRBV28	CASSLIAGSSYEQYF	TGTGCCAGCAGTTTAATAGCGGGCAGCTCCTACGAGCAGTACTTC
TRBJ2-7	NA	many	TRBV10-2	CASVGSSYEQYF	TGCGCCAGCGTCGGGAGCTCCTACGAGCAGTACTTC
TRBJ2-3	TRBD2	NA	TRBV5-1	CASSLSGRGGRATDTQYF	TGCGCCAGCAGCTTGAGCGGGAGAGGGGGTCGCGCCACAGATACGCAGTATTTT
TRBJ1-1	NA	few	TRBV9	CASSALGDTEAFF	TGTGCCAGCAGCGCCCTGGGGGACACTGAAGCTTTCTTT
TRBJ2-7	TRBD2	NA	TRBV20-1	CSAGRAGAAYEQYF	TGCAGTGCCGGGAGGGCCGGTGCTGCCTACGAGCAGTACTTC
TRBJ2-7	NA	many	TRBV5-1	CASSLDAEQYF	TGCGCCAGCAGCTTGGACGCCGAGCAGTACTTC
TRBJ2-3	NA	NA	TRBV20-1	CSARGGRRSGADTQYF	TGCAGTGCTAGAGGGGGGAGGCGGAGCGGCGCAGATACGCAGTATTTT
TRBJ2-7	TRBD2	NA	TRBV20-1	CCAIETSGRYEQYF	TGCTGTGCTATCGAGACTAGCGGGAGATACGAGCAGTACTTC
TRBJ1-3	NA	many	TRBV18	CASSRESSGNTIYF	TGTGCCAGCTCACGAGAGAGCTCTGGAAACACCATATATTTT
TRBJ1-1	NA	few	TRBV10-2	CASNTWALNTEAFF	TGCGCCAGCAATACCTGGGCACTGAACACTGAAGCTTTCTTT
TRBJ2-5	TRBD2	few	TRBV5-1	CASTGRGGQETQYF	TGCGCCAGCACAGGACGCGGGGGCCAAGAGACCCAGTACTTC
TRBJ2-3	NA	many	TRBV20-1	CSAPPGVGDTQYF	TGCAGTGCCCCCCCTGGGGTCGGAGATACGCAGTATTTT
TRBJ2-7	TRBD2	few	TRBV2	CASSPGRGEQYF	TGTGCCAGCAGCCCCGGGAGGGGCGAGCAGTACTTC
TRBJ2-3	NA	many	TRBV20-1	CSARDAGATDTQYF	TGCAGTGCTAGAGACGCGGGGGCCACAGATACGCAGTATTTT
TRBJ2-6	NA	few	TRBV18	CASSPPHSGANVLTF	TGTGCCAGCTCACCACCCCACTCTGGGGCCAACGTCCTGACTTTC
TRBJ1-2	NA	NA	TRBV20-1	CSARDSPGGGYTF	TGCAGTGCTAGAGATAGCCCCGGCGGTGGCTACACCTTC
TRBJ2-1	NA	few	TRBV20-1	CSAAGASSSYNEQFF	TGCAGTGCCGCAGGGGCATCGAGCTCCTACAATGAGCAGTTCTTC
TRBJ1-5	NA	few	TRBV6-1	CASSTTGRSQPQHF	TGTGCCAGCAGTACCACAGGAAGGAGTCAGCCCCAGCATTTT
TRBJ2-4	NA	many	TRBV28	CATSSRGPLFPIQYF	TGTGCCACCTCCTCAAGGGGTCCTTTGTTCCCCATTCAGTACTTC